One and the same sample provided the 3 T cell receptor beta chains below, sequenced in a study of T cells in Graves' hyperthyroidism and ophthalmopathy. The source material, RNA transcripts, was used to amplify TCR beta CDR3 regions. HTBI primers were employed in a first-round RT-PCR of the TCR CDR3. TCRdb reanalysed the multiplex PCR reads using MiXCR and keeps one entry per CDR3 protein. The table has about 180,000 distinct CDR3 sequences, about a tenth seen once. The sample comprised blood. All receptors come from a woman younger than 30 with Graves' hyperthyroidism that later progressed to Graves' ophthalmopathy.

This clonotype showed up many times. V gene TRBV7-9 combines with J gene TRBJ1-1; the D is unclear. V shed 6 bases and J shed 7 bases, with 15 bases lying between them. Per germline, CDR1 SEHNR and CDR2 FQNEAQ (reference sequence). The CDR3 length is 13 residues. CDR3 amino acids: CASRRPDTSEAFF. The CDR3 bases are TGTGCCAGCAGACGCCCAGACACCAGTGAAGCTTTCTTT.

With respect to this clonotype: Given a much more abundant clone one base away, this may be a read error. The chain combines TRBV6-1 with TRBJ1-5; no reliable D call. The germline V and J ends were trimmed by 5 bases and 2 bases, with 7 bases remaining between them. The length of the CDR3 is 13 residues. CDR1 MNHNS and CDR2 SASEGT come from the germline V gene. In DNA, the CDR3 is TGTGCCAGCAGTCGATCGGGCAATCAGCCCCAGCATTTT. The encoded protein is CASSRSGNQPQHF.

This clonotype was counted many times. This sequence joins TRBV30 and TRBJ1-1, with a tentative D call TRBD1 (5 bases). Between the trimmed V and J ends, which lost 2 bases and 7 bases, there was a span of 14 bases. The CDR3 totals 13 residues. The germline V gene has CDR1 GTSNPN and CDR2 SVGIG (reference sequence). Here the CDR3 DNA reads TGTGCCTGGAGTAGTAAGATCGGGGGTGAAGCTTTCTTT. Protein: CAWSSKIGGEAFF. The full variable domain, completed using reference TRBV30 and TRBJ1-1, is SQTIHQWPATLVQPVGSPLSLECTVEGTSNPNLYWYRQAAGRGLQLLFYSVGIGQISSEVPQNLSASRPQDRQFILSSKKLLLSDSGFYLCAWSSKIGGEAFFGQGTRLTVV.